This T cell receptor (beta chain) was retrieved from a study of technical replicates of blood from a handful of donors. The CDR3 has 14 residues. CDR1 SGHRS and CDR2 YFSETQ come from the germline V gene. V gave up 0 bases and J gave up 5 bases, with 11 bases separating them. The method was immunoSEQ multiplex PCR; TCRdb's version includes in-frame clones alone and lacks a portion of them. The sample contains just over 75,000 clones, 90% to 95% of which appear only once. Sequencing was done on a sample of T cells isolated from PBMCs. The sequence came from a human donor in good health. The rearrangement uses TRBV5-1 and TRBJ2-5; no clear D gene. This CDR3 is CASSLGTVGETQYF. The CDR3 DNA reads TGCGCCAGCAGCTTGGGTACCGTCGGGGAGACCCAGTACTTC. The full variable domain, in which reference TRBV5-1 and TRBJ2-5 provide the parts outside the CDR3, is KAGVTQTPRYLIKTRGQQVTLSCSPISGHRSVSWYQQTPGQGLQFLFEYFSETQRNKGNFPGRFSGRQFSNSRSEMNVSTLELGDSALYLCASSLGTVGETQYFGPGTRLLVL.